The next 26 T cell receptor beta chains were all read from a single sample in a study of blood T cell repertoires in COVID-19. TCRdb's table, derived via immunoSEQ multiplex PCR, lists solely in-frame clones and lacks some. The sample contains some 130,000 clones, 77% of which appear only once. Material for sequencing was peripheral blood. The receptors come from a man older than 75 with acute or convalescent COVID-19.

The V gene is TRBV9, the J gene TRBJ1-1; tentative D call: TRBD1 (5 bases). Trimming removed 2 bases at V and 6 bases at J, with 20 bases between. This CDR3 has 16 residues. Germline values: CDR1 SGDLS, CDR2 YYNGEE. The CDR3 reads CASSVSPSQGGSEAFF. CDR3 bases: TGTGCCAGCAGCGTCAGTCCGTCTCAGGGAGGTTCTGAAGCTTTCTTT.

This sequence joins TRBV19 and TRBJ2-1, with 8 bases lining up with TRBD1. The V and J ends lost 7 bases and 6 bases, in that order; junction bases with no gene match: 14. The CDR3 is 16 amino acids. Per germline, CDR1 LNHDA and CDR2 SQIVND (reference sequence). In nucleotides, the CDR3 is TGTGCCAGTACCTCAGGGGGGCAGGGGGCCCCCAATGAGCAGTTCTTC. Translating gives CASTSGGQGAPNEQFF.

The CDR3 DNA is TGTGCCAGCAGCGCCCGCTCAGGGGGGAATGAGCAGTTCTTC. Translating gives CASSARSGGNEQFF. This chain connects TRBV9 to TRBJ2-1, with a tentative D call TRBD1 (7 bases). V lost 3 bases to trimming and J lost 7 bases, with 14 bases between them. There are 14 residues in the CDR3. From germline, CDR1 is SGDLS and CDR2 YYNGEE.

This clone occurred many times. The chain combines TRBV19 with TRBJ1-5, with D maybe TRBD1 (6 bases). The CDR3 consists of 15 residues. Germline values: CDR1 LNHDA, CDR2 SQIVND (reference sequence). Between the trimmed V and J ends, which lost 6 bases and 4 bases, there was a span of 16 bases. CDR3 DNA: TGTGCCAGTAGGGGCGAGGACAGTAGAAATCAGCCCCAGCATTTT. Translating it yields CASRGEDSRNQPQHF.

V gene TRBV7-2 combines with J gene TRBJ2-5; 16 positions agree with TRBD2. The CDR3 length is 17 residues. With 3 bases clipped from V and 7 bases from J, the junction kept 8 bases outside the gene matches. Germline values: CDR1 SGHTA, CDR2 FQGNSA. The CDR3 reads CASSLGTSGGAPRTQYF. CDR3 DNA: TGTGCCAGCAGCTTGGGGACTAGCGGGGGGGCGCCGAGGACCCAGTACTTC.

The V call is TRBV11-3, the J call TRBJ2-3; D might be TRBD2 (6 bases). The V gene lost 1 base and the J gene lost 8 bases, with 10 bases spanning the gap. There are 13 residues in the CDR3. Germline V lookup: CDR1 SGHNT, CDR2 YENEEA. CDR3 loop: CASSLGGDGTQYF. The CDR3 DNA follows: TGTGCCAGCAGCTTAGGCGGGGACGGTACGCAGTATTTT.

J is TRBJ1-2 and V is TRBV18, with 7 bases matching TRBD1. Trimming cost V 5 bases and J 5 bases; bases outside gene matches: 20. The CDR3 extends over 18 amino acids. Germline V gene data show CDR1 as KGHSH and CDR2 as LQKENI. The CDR3 protein is CASSARKNPAGTAYGYTF. CDR3 DNA sequence: TGTGCCAGCTCAGCACGTAAGAATCCTGCCGGGACAGCTTATGGCTACACCTTC.

The chain has TRBV6-2 or TRBV6-3 and TRBJ2-1, with TRBD2 matching 12 bases. Trimming cost V 4 bases and J 7 bases; bases outside gene matches: 5. The CDR3 has 15 amino acids. From germline, CDR1 is MNHEY and CDR2 SVGEGT. This CDR3 reads CASSSLAGGHNEQFF. The CDR3, as DNA: TGTGCCAGCAGTTCCCTAGCGGGGGGGCATAATGAGCAGTTCTTC.

This clone was detected only a few times. This chain links TRBV7-2 with TRBJ2-2; D is perhaps TRBD1 (6 bases). Germline V gene sequence: CDR1 SGHTA, CDR2 FQGNSA. V was shortened by 2 bases and J by 6 bases, with 13 bases between the two germline ends. This CDR3 is 15 amino acids long. CDR3 sequence reads: CASSLKTGYAGELFF. The CDR3 coding sequence is TGTGCCAGCAGCTTAAAAACAGGGTACGCCGGGGAGCTGTTTTTT.

The table lists this clone with a few counts. This chain links TRBV9 with TRBJ2-7; D might be TRBD1 (5 bases). Trimming pared 1 base from V and 6 bases from J, leaving 11 bases between. Germline V gene data show CDR1 as SGDLS and CDR2 as YYNGEE. This CDR3 has 13 residues. The chain's CDR3 is CASSVSQGSEQYF. The DNA for the CDR3 is TGTGCCAGCAGCGTAAGCCAGGGCTCCGAGCAGTACTTC.

The rearrangement joins TRBV6-4 to TRBJ2-3; 8 bases align to TRBD2. J gave up 0 bases and V 2 bases, and 4 bases lay outside the gene matches. The CDR3 runs to 16 residues. CDR1 is MRHNA and CDR2 is SNTAGT in the germline V gene. The CDR3 nucleotides are TGTGCCAGCAGTGACGGAGCGGGGGATAGCACAGATACGCAGTATTTT. This gives the protein CASSDGAGDSTDTQYF.

The CDR3 nucleotides are TGTGCCAGTAGTCCTCCTGGGAGGGCCCGTTATTCACCCCTCCACTTT. Translating it yields CASSPPGRARYSPLHF. The chain joins TRBV19 to TRBJ1-6, with D hard to call. Trimming took 5 bases from V and 8 from J, leaving 19 bases between them. This CDR3 spans 16 amino acids. Germline assignment: CDR1 LNHDA and CDR2 SQIVND (reference sequence).

The V call is TRBV7-9, the J call TRBJ1-2, with 11 bases fitting TRBD1. CDR3 length: 16 residues. V lost 1 base to trimming and J lost 4 bases; unmatched junction nucleotides: 5. The germline V gene encodes CDR1 SEHNR and CDR2 FQNEAQ (reference sequence). The CDR3 coding sequence is TGTGCCAGCAGCTTAGAAGGGACAGGGGGAAGCTATGGCTACACCTTC. Translation gives CASSLEGTGGSYGYTF.

V is TRBV5-6 and J is TRBJ1-6; 9 bases are a match to TRBD1. Germline lookup yields CDR1 SGHDT and CDR2 YYEEEE. This CDR3 is 17 amino acids long. V shed 4 bases, J shed 3 bases, and the junction held 8 bases outside the gene matches. CDR3 DNA: TGTGCCAGCAGCAGAACAGGGGGCGCTGGCTATAATTCACCCCTCCACTTT. This gives the protein CASSRTGGAGYNSPLHF.

V is TRBV25-1 and J is TRBJ1-4; D is ambiguous. Trimming stripped 1 base from V and 4 bases from J, with 10 bases between. Germline V CDR1 and CDR2: MGHDK, SYGVNS. This CDR3 is 15 amino acids long. This CDR3 reads CASSESIGVNEKLFF. DNA of the CDR3: TGTGCCAGCAGTGAATCTATCGGGGTTAATGAAAAACTGTTTTTT.

The chain is built from TRBV2 and TRBJ1-1; the D is unclear. Trimming pared 9 bases from V and 8 bases from J, leaving 19 bases between. CDR1 SNHLY and CDR2 FYNNEI come from the germline V gene. The CDR3 loop spans 13 amino acids. DNA of the CDR3: TGTGCCAGACCGGGAGGGAACCTTCTAGAAGCTTTCTTT. Translation gives CARPGGNLLEAFF.

This chain connects TRBV2 to TRBJ1-5; no clear D. Germline CDR1 is SNHLY and CDR2 is FYNNEI. The CDR3 spans 18 residues. The germline V and J ends were trimmed by 5 bases and 0 bases, with 20 bases remaining between them. CDR3 loop: CASSIQRPLGYSNQPQHF. CDR3 coding DNA: TGTGCCAGCAGTATACAGCGGCCCCTGGGATATAGCAATCAGCCCCAGCATTTT. The full variable domain, in which reference TRBV2 and TRBJ1-5 provide the parts outside the CDR3, is EPEVTQTPSHQVTQMGQEVILRCVPISNHLYFYWYRQILGQKVEFLVSFYNNEISEKSEIFDDQFSVERPDGSNFTLKIRSTKLEDSAMYFCASSIQRPLGYSNQPQHFGDGTRLSIL.

The J gene is TRBJ2-3, the V gene TRBV5-4; TRBD2 matches 14 bases. This CDR3 is 17 amino acids long. The V gene's germline CDR1 is SGHNT and CDR2 YYREEE (reference sequence). V was clipped by 4 bases and J by 0 bases; unmatched bases: 4. The CDR3 DNA follows: TGTGCCAGCAGCCCCGGACTAGCGGGGGGAAGCACAGATACGCAGTATTTT. This sequence encodes CASSPGLAGGSTDTQYF.

This clone was seen more than once but under ten times. The chain has TRBV6-2 or TRBV6-3 and TRBJ2-3, with TRBD2 identical over 11 bases. Trimming cost V 5 bases and J 1 base; bases outside gene matches: 8. Looked up from germline, CDR1 is MNHEY and CDR2 is SVGEGT. The CDR3 length is 17 residues. CDR3 sequence: CASSTRPGLAGTDTQYF. For the CDR3, the DNA is TGTGCCAGCAGTACCCGGCCGGGACTAGCGGGCACAGATACGCAGTATTTT.

This clone showed up just a few times. J is TRBJ2-7 and V is TRBV30; 9 bases fit TRBD1. CDR1 is GTSNPN and CDR2 is SVGIG in the germline V gene (reference sequence). Trimming removed 1 base from V and 6 bases from J; junction bases left unmatched: 19. This CDR3 comprises 18 residues. In DNA, the CDR3 is TGTGCCTGGAGTGCCGCCGGGACAGGGTTCGTGGGTGGGGGCGAGCAGTACTTC. Its protein product is CAWSAAGTGFVGGGEQYF.

This clone was seen a few times. The CDR3 nucleotides read TGTGCCAGCTCGCCCTATTATACAGATACGCAGTATTTT. Amino acid sequence: CASSPYYTDTQYF. The V call is TRBV18, the J call TRBJ2-3; unclear D gene. Trimming stripped 6 bases from V and 3 bases from J, with 10 bases between. CDR1 KGHSH and CDR2 LQKENI come from the germline V gene. CDR3 length: 13 residues.

The chain's CDR3 is CASSTSGTGGYNEQFF. Written as DNA, the CDR3 is TGTGCCAGCAGCACCAGCGGGACAGGGGGATACAATGAGCAGTTCTTC. The chain joins TRBV7-2 to TRBJ2-1; TRBD1 matches at 11 bases. The CDR3 length is 16 residues. Trimming at V came to 5 bases and at J to 4 bases, leaving 7 bases not matched to a gene. CDR1 is SGHTA and CDR2 is FQGNSA in the germline V gene.

V is TRBV3-1 (or the pseudogene TRBV3-2) and J is TRBJ1-6; tentatively, D is TRBD1 (5 bases). The length of the CDR3 is 16 residues. Between the trimmed V and J ends, which lost 1 base and 5 bases, there was a span of 12 bases. The germline gives CDR1 LGHDT, CDR2 YNNKEL (reference sequence). The CDR3 bases are TGTGCCAGCAGCCAAGGGTTGGCAGGGAATAATTCACCCCTCCACTTT. Encoded protein: CASSQGLAGNNSPLHF.

The V and J genes are TRBV5-1 and TRBJ1-6, with unresolved D. Trimming took off 1 base at V and 0 bases at J, with 8 bases between the two ends. This CDR3 has 16 amino acids. Germline V gives CDR1 SGHRS, CDR2 YFSETQ. This CDR3 is CASSLISSSYNSPLHF. DNA of the CDR3: TGCGCCAGCAGCTTGATATCGAGCTCCTATAATTCACCCCTCCACTTT.

This CDR3 reads CASSPIRDRENYGYTF. The CDR3 DNA follows: TGTGCCAGCTCACCAATACGAGACAGGGAAAACTATGGCTACACCTTC. This sequence joins TRBV18 and TRBJ1-2; TRBD1 matches at 7 bases. The J segment lost 2 bases and the V segment lost 2 bases, leaving 8 bases of the junction unmatched. This CDR3 comprises 16 residues. Germline V gene data show CDR1 as KGHSH and CDR2 as LQKENI.

The V gene is TRBV5-4, the J gene TRBJ2-2, with TRBD1 identical over 7 bases. This CDR3 has 15 amino acids. V shed 2 bases, J shed 5 bases, and the junction held 6 bases outside the gene matches. Germline V gene sequence: CDR1 SGHNT, CDR2 YYREEE (reference sequence). CDR3 sequence reads: CASSLGGQGTGELFF. The DNA of the CDR3 is TGTGCCAGCAGCTTAGGGGGCCAGGGGACCGGGGAGCTGTTTTTT.